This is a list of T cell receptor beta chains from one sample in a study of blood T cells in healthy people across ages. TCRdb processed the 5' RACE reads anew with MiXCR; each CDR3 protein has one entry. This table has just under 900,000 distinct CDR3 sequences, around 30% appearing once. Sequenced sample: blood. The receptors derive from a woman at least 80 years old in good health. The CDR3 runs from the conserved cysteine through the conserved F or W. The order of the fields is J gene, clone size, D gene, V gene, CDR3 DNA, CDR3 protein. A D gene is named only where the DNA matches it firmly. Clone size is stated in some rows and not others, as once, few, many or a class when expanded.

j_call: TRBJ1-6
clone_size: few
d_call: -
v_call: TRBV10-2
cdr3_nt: TGCGCCAGCGGTAAACAGGAGGATTCACCCCTCCACTTT
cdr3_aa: CASGKQEDSPLHF

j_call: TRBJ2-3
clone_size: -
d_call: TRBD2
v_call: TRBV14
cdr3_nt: TGTGCCGGCAGCCAGAGGATCTCTGCGGGGGTAACAGATACGCAGTATTTT
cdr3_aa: CAGSQRISAGVTDTQYF

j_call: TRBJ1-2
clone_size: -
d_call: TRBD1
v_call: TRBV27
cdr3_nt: TGTGCCAGCAGTTCTCCGGGACAGGGGAGCTATGGCTACACCTTC
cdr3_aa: CASSSPGQGSYGYTF

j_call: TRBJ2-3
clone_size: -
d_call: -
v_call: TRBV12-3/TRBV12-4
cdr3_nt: TGTGCCAGCAGTTTAGAGAACATTATCGCAGATGCGCAGTATTTT
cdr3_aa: CASSLENIIADAQYF

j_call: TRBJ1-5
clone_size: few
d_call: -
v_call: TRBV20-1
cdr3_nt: TGCAGTGCTAGGCCGCGGCTTGGGGGGGTCAATCAGCCCCAGCATTTT
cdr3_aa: CSARPRLGGVNQPQHF

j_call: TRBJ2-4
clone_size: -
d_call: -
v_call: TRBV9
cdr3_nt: TGTGCCAGCAGCGTAGCACCTGACCTGAGAAACATTCAGTACTTC
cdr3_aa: CASSVAPDLRNIQYF

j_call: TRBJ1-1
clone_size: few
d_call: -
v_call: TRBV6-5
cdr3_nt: TGTGCCAGCAGTTACCGGGCGCAGATCACTGAAGCTTTCTTT
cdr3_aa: CASSYRAQITEAFF

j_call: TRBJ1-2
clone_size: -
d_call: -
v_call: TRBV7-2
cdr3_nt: TGTGCCAGCAGCTTAGCTCTGGGAGGCTATGGCTACACCTTC
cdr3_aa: CASSLALGGYGYTF

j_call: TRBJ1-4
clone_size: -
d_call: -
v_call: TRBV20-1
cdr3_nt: TGCAGTGCTTCCCCGCGCGGTGAAAAACTGTTTTTT
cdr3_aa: CSASPRGEKLFF

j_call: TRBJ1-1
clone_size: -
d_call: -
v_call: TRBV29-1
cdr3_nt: TGCAGCGCGCCACGGGCAGCCGGGGACACTGAAGCTTTCTTT
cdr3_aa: CSAPRAAGDTEAFF

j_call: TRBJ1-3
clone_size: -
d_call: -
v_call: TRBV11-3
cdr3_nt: TGTGCCAGCAGCTTAGATACAGGCTCTGGAAACACCATATATTTT
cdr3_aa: CASSLDTGSGNTIYF

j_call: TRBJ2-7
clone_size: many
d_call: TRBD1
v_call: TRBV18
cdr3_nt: TGTGCCAGCTCACCCTCCAATGCGAGACAGGGCTCATACGAGCAGTACTTC
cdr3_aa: CASSPSNARQGSYEQYF

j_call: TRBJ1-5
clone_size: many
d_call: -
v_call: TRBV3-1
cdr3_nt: TGTGCCAGCAGCCAAGATAATGGCGGGAATCAGCCCCAGCATTTT
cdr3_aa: CASSQDNGGNQPQHF

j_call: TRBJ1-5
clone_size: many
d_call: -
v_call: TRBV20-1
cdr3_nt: TGCAGTGCTAGGGTGGTAGGGGCTCACAATCAGCCCCAGCATTTT
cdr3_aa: CSARVVGAHNQPQHF

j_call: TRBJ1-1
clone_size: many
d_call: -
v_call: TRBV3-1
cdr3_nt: TGTGCCAGCAGCCAAGGACAGGCCGTCCCGCACACTGAAGCTTTCTTT
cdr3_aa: CASSQGQAVPHTEAFF

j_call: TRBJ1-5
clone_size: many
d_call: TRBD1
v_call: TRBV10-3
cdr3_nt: TGTGCCGTCGGACAGGGTGGCGATCAGCCCCAGCATTTT
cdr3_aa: CAVGQGGDQPQHF

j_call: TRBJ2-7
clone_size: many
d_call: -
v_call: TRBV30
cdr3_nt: TGTGCCTGGAGTGGACAGTCGGTAAACGAGCAGTACTTC
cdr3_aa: CAWSGQSVNEQYF

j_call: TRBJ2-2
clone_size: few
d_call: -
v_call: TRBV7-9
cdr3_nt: TGTGCCAGCAGCTTCAGGTCCCCCTCAAACACCGGGGAGCTGTTTTTT
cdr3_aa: CASSFRSPSNTGELFF

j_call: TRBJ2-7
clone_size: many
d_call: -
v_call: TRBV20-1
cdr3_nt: TGCAGTGCCCGACTGCAGCCCAACTACGAGCAGTACTTC
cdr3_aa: CSARLQPNYEQYF

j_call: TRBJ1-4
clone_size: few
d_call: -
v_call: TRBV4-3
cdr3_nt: TGCGCCAGCAGCCAAGCGCAGGGTCGAAAAGAAAAACTGTTTTTT
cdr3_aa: CASSQAQGRKEKLFF

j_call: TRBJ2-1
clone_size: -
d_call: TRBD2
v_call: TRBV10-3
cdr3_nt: TGTGCCATCAGTGAAAGCGGGGTAAACAATGAGCAGTTCTTC
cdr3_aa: CAISESGVNNEQFF

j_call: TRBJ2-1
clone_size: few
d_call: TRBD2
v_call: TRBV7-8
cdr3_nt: TGTGCCAGCAGCTTACCTGTAGCGGGGGGGCGGAACAATGAGCAGTTCTTC
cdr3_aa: CASSLPVAGGRNNEQFF

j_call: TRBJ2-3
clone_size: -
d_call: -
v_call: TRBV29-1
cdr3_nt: TGCAGCGTTGATTGGATGGCAGAATCAAAACGCACAGATACGCAGTATTTT
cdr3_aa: CSVDWMAESKRTDTQYF

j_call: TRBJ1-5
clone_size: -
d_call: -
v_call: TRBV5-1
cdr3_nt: TGCGCCAACAGCTTGGGCAGCAATCAGCCCCAGCATTTT
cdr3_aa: CANSLGSNQPQHF

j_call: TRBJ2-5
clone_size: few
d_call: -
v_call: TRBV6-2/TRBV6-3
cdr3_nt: TGTGCCAGCAGTTACCGAGTAGGGGCCGCCACCAACAATGAGCAGTACTTC
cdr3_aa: CASSYRVGAATNNEQYF

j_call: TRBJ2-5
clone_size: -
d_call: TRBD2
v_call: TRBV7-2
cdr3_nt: TGTGCCAGCAGCTTACGGGGGGGGCAGCAAGAGACCCAGTACTTC
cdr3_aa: CASSLRGGQQETQYF

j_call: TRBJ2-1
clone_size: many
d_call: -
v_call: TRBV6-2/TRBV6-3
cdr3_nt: TGTGCCAGCACCCCGCGTCGGGGTATCACCTTCGATGAGCAGTTCTTC
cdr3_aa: CASTPRRGITFDEQFF

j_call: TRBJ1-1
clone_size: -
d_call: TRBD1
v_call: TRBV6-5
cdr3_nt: TGTGCCAGCAAAAGACAGGGCGTCACTGAAGCTTTCTTT
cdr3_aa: CASKRQGVTEAFF

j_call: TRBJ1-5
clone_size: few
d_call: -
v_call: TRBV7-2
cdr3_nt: TGTGCCAGCAGCTTAGTGAGTGCACGGGGTTATCGGCCCCAGCATTTT
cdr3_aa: CASSLVSARGYRPQHF

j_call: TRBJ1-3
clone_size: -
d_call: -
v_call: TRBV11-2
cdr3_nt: TGTGCCAGCAGCTTAGATTGGGGTTCTGGAAACACCATATATTTT
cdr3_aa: CASSLDWGSGNTIYF

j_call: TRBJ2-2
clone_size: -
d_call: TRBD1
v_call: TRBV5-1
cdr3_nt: TGCGCCAGCAGCTGGACGAGCAGGGGGAGCACCGGGGAGCTGTTTTTT
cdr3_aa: CASSWTSRGSTGELFF

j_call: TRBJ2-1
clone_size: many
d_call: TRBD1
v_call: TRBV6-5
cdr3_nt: TGTGCCAGAACAGGGGCCAAGGGCAATGAGCAGTTCTTC
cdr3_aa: CARTGAKGNEQFF

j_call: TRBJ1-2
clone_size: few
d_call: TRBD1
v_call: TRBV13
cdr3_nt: TGTGCCGCAGGGACAGGTTTTGTGTACACCTTC
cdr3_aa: CAAGTGFVYTF

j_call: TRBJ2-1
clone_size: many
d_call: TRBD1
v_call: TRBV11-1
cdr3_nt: TGTGCCAGCAGCCAGGGACAGGGCCACAATGAGCAGTTCTTC
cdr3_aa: CASSQGQGHNEQFF

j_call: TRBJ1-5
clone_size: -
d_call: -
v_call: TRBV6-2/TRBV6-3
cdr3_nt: TGTGCCAGCAGTTACTCGATATTGACAGTCAATCAGCCCCAGCATTTT
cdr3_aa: CASSYSILTVNQPQHF

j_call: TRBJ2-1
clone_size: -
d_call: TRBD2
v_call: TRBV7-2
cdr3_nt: TGTGCCAGCAGCTTAGCCCTACTAGCGGGGGGGAGCGATGAGCAGTTCTTC
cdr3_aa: CASSLALLAGGSDEQFF

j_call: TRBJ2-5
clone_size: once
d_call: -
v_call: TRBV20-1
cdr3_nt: TGCAGTGCTAGAGACCTCCAGGGCCAAGAGACCCAGTACTTC
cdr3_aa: CSARDLQGQETQYF

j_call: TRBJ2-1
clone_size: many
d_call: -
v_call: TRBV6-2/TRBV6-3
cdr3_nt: TGTGCCAGCAGTTTAAGTCCAGGGATAAGCGGCAATGAGCAGTTCTTC
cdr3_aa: CASSLSPGISGNEQFF

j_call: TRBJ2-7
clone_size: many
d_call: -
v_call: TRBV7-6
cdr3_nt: TGTGCCAGCGCCCCAGGGGACACCTACGAGCAGTACTTC
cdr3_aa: CASAPGDTYEQYF

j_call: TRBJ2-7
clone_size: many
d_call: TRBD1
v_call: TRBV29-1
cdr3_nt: TGCAGCGTCGGGGGGACAGGGGGCTCCTACGAGCAGTACTTC
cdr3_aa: CSVGGTGGSYEQYF

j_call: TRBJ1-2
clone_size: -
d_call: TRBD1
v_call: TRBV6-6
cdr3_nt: TGTGCCAGCACCCGTCCCGGGACAGGATGGGGAAACTATGGCTACACCTTC
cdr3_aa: CASTRPGTGWGNYGYTF

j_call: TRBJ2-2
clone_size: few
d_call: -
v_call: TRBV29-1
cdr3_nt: TGCAGCGCTGGTCGGGCGGGGGCGATCGGGGAGCTGTTTTTT
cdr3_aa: CSAGRAGAIGELFF

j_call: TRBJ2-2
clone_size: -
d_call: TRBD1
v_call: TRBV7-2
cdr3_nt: TGTGCCAGCAGCCACGGACAGGGGCGATCCACCGGGGAGCTGTTTTTT
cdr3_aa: CASSHGQGRSTGELFF

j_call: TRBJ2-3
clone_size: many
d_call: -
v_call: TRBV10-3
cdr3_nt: TGTGCCATCAGTGTGGACACAGATACGCAGTATTTT
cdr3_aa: CAISVDTDTQYF